Following are 12 T cell receptor beta chains from one sample sequenced in a study of blood T cell repertoires in COVID-19. Libraries were prepared by immunoSEQ multiplex PCR; TCRdb keeps only in-frame clonotypes and omits some of them. The sample lists more than 300,000 clones; about 82% were seen once. Sequenced: peripheral blood. Receptor source: a woman between 45 and 60 years old with acute or convalescent COVID-19.

Note on this clone: One end of the junction is discordant with germline, which a read error may explain. This chain uses TRBV27 with TRBJ2-7; 10 positions agree with TRBD1. CDR1 is MNHEY and CDR2 is SMNVEV in the germline V gene (reference sequence). The CDR3 is 15 amino acids. CDR3 region: CASSSRQGALYGQYF. The CDR3 DNA sequence: TGTGCCAGCAGTTCTCGACAGGGGGCTCTATACGGGCAGTACTTC.

This clone was seen once. V is TRBV11-2 and J is TRBJ2-3, with a weak D call TRBD1 (6 bases). CDR1 and CDR2 (germline): SGHAT, FQNNGV. The V end was cut by 1 base, the J end by 2 bases, with 13 bases between. The CDR3 extends over 16 amino acids. The DNA for the CDR3 is TGTGCCAGCAGCTTAGGGTTGGGGGCACACACAGATACGCAGTATTTT. This sequence encodes CASSLGLGAHTDTQYF.

The rearrangement joins TRBV18 to TRBJ2-1; TRBD2 matches 10 bases. J was trimmed by 5 bases and V by 6 bases; bases with no gene match: 7. Germline V gives CDR1 KGHSH, CDR2 LQKENI. The CDR3 sequence is 15 residues long. CDR3 DNA: TGTGCCAGCTCTCGGACTAGCGGCCTAGACAATGAGCAGTTCTTC. This codes for CASSRTSGLDNEQFF.

The chain has TRBV7-9 and TRBJ2-2, with D possibly TRBD1 on 7 matching bases. The germline V gene encodes CDR1 SEHNR and CDR2 FQNEAQ (reference sequence). The CDR3 length is 17 residues. V lost 5 bases and J lost 2, with 18 bases in between. In DNA form, the CDR3 reads TGTGCCAGCAGCCCTATCGGAGGGGGCGAAAACACCGGGGAGCTGTTTTTT. Amino acids: CASSPIGGGENTGELFF.

The chain has TRBV6-5 and TRBJ2-7; TRBD1 matches at 8 bases. This CDR3 is built from 13 residues. The germline V gene encodes CDR1 MNHEY and CDR2 SVGAGI. Trimming at V came to 10 bases and at J to 0 bases, leaving 5 bases not matched to a gene. DNA for the CDR3: TGTGCCACCCGGGACAGGAGCTCCTACGAGCAGTACTTC. Its protein product is CATRDRSSYEQYF.

The chain couples TRBV7-9 to TRBJ2-1; 9 nucleotides agree with TRBD1. V was clipped by 5 bases and J by 6 bases; unmatched bases: 8. The CDR3 sequence is 15 residues long. The germline CDR1 and CDR2 sequences are SEHNR and FQNEAQ (reference sequence). The CDR3 is CASSPGQGSGNEQFF. CDR3 bases: TGTGCCAGCAGCCCAGGACAGGGGTCGGGCAATGAGCAGTTCTTC.

CDR3 in DNA: TGTGCCAGCAGTTACCCCGCAGGGGCGCCCTACGAGCAGTACTTC. It specifies CASSYPAGAPYEQYF. The chain is built from TRBV6-2 or TRBV6-3 and TRBJ2-7; D perhaps matches TRBD1 (6 bases). This CDR3 is 15 amino acids long. V was cut by 2 bases and J by 2 bases, with 13 bases left in between. Germline CDR1 MNHEY, CDR2 SVGEGT.

This chain connects TRBV5-4 to TRBJ2-7; TRBD1 agrees at 9 bases. The V and J ends lost 3 bases and 5 bases, in that order; junction bases with no gene match: 3. The CDR3 runs 13 residues. Per the germline V gene, CDR1 is SGHNT and CDR2 is YYREEE (reference sequence). The chain's CDR3 is CASSSGQGDEQYF. As DNA, the CDR3 is TGTGCCAGCAGCTCGGGACAGGGAGACGAGCAGTACTTC. Looking up the rest from reference TRBV5-4 and TRBJ2-7 gives the full variable domain: ETGVTQSPTHLIKTRGQQVTLRCSSQSGHNTVSWYQQALGQGPQFIFQYYREEENGRGNFPPRFSGLQFPNYSSELNVNALELDDSALYLCASSSGQGDEQYFGPGTRLTVT.

The chain links TRBV5-5 to TRBJ1-1; D unclear. V was trimmed by 0 bases and J by 6 bases, leaving 18 bases between them. Germline V gives CDR1 SGHKS, CDR2 YYEKEE (reference sequence). The CDR3 sequence is 16 residues long. CDR3 in DNA: TGTGCCAGCAGCTTGGGCGGGAACCTCAGAAGGTCTGAAGCTTTCTTT. It yields the protein CASSLGGNLRRSEAFF.

This chain uses TRBV28 with TRBJ2-7; TRBD2 aligns across 14 bases. The V and J ends lost 5 bases and 2 bases, in that order; junction bases with no gene match: 8. Germline V gene data show CDR1 as MDHEN and CDR2 as SYDVKM. The length of the CDR3 is 17 residues. The CDR3 region has the DNA TGTGCCAGCAGTCCCGGACTAGCGGGAGGTCGTCCCTACGAGCAGTACTTC. Translating it yields CASSPGLAGGRPYEQYF. Full variable domain (rest looked up from reference TRBV28 and TRBJ2-7): DVKVTQSSRYLVKRTGEKVFLECVQDMDHENMFWYRQDPGLGLRLIYFSYDVKMKEKGDIPEGYSVSREKKERFSLILESASTNQTSMYLCASSPGLAGGRPYEQYFGPGTRLTVT.

The chain couples TRBV11-2 to TRBJ2-7; 7 bases line up with TRBD2. The CDR3 runs 14 residues. Per germline, CDR1 SGHAT and CDR2 FQNNGV. After removal of 2 bases from V and 2 bases from J, the junction contained 3 bases not matched to a gene. CDR3 region: CASSLLAVAYEQYF. CDR3 sequence (DNA): TGTGCCAGCAGCTTACTAGCGGTTGCCTACGAGCAGTACTTC.

The chain recombines TRBV7-6 with TRBJ2-3; D call uncertain. Germline V gene data show CDR1 as SGHVS and CDR2 as FNYEAQ. The V end lost 1 base, the J end lost 3 bases, and 8 bases lay between the germline ends. The CDR3 runs 14 residues. CDR3 amino acids: CASSLEGRTDTQYF. The CDR3 region has the DNA TGTGCCAGCAGCTTAGAAGGCAGGACAGATACGCAGTATTTT.